This T cell receptor (beta chain) stems from a study of technical replicates of blood from several donors. Between the trimmed V and J ends, which lost 10 bases and 4 bases, there was a span of 16 bases. Germline V gene lookup returns CDR1 ENHRY and CDR2 SYGVKD. The length of the CDR3 is 13 residues. This clone has only a few counts. Assay: immunoSEQ multiplex PCR; the TCRdb copy retains only in-frame clones and omits some. The sample comprises tens of thousands of clones, approximately 98% of which are singletons, and less than 0.25% rests with the top ten. The sample comprised T cells isolated from PBMCs. This chain joins TRBV10-3 and TRBJ2-5; D call uncertain. The sequence derives from a human donor in good health. DNA for the CDR3: TGTGCCACCAGAGACTGGAGCCTAGAGACCCAGTACTTC. It codes for CATRDWSLETQYF.